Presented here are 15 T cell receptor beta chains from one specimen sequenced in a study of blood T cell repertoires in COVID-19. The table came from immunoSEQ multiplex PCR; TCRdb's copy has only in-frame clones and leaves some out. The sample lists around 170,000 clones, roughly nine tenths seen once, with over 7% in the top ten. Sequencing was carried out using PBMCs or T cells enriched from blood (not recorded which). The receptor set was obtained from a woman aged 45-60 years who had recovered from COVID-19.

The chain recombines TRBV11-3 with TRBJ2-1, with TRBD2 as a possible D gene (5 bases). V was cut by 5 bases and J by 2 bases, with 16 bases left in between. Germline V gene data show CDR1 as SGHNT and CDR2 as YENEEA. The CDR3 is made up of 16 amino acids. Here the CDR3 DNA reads TGTGCCAGCAGCCAAGGGAAACTCGGGACCTACAATGAGCAGTTCTTC. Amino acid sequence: CASSQGKLGTYNEQFF. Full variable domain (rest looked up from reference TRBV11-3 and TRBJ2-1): EAGVVQSPRYKIIEKKQPVAFWCNPISGHNTLYWYLQNLGQGPELLIRYENEEAVDDSQLPKDRFSAERLKGVDSTLKIQPAELGDSAVYLCASSQGKLGTYNEQFFGPGTRLTVL.

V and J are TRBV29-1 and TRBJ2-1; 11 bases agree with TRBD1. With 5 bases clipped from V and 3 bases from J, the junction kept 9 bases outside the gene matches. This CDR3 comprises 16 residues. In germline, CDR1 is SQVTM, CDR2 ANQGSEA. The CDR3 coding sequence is TGCAGCGTTTCCGGACAGGGGGCAGAACTCTACAATGAGCAGTTCTTC. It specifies CSVSGQGAELYNEQFF.

The CDR3 sequence: CASSLVTSVIGSYNEQFF. CDR3 bases: TGTGCCAGCAGCTTAGTAACTAGCGTTATAGGCTCCTACAATGAGCAGTTCTTC. V and J are TRBV13 and TRBJ2-1, with 7 bases matching TRBD2. Germline CDR1 is PRHDT and CDR2 is FYEKMQ (reference sequence). V lost 1 base, J lost 0 bases, and 9 bases stayed unmatched. This CDR3 contains 18 residues.

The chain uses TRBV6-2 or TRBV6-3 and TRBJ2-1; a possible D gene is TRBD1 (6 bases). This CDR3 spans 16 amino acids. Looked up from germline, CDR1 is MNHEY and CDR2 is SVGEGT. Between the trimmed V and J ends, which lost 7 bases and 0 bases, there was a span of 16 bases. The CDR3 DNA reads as TGTGCCAGCACCCCTTGGGGGCGATTCTCCTACAATGAGCAGTTCTTC. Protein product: CASTPWGRFSYNEQFF.

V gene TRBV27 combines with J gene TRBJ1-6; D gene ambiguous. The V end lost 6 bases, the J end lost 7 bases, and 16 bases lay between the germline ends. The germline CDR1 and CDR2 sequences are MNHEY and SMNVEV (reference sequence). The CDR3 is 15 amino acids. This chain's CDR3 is CASRLNPLTNSPLHF. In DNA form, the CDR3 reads TGTGCCAGCAGGCTAAACCCTCTGACAAATTCACCCCTCCACTTT.

The CDR3 nucleotides are TGTGCCAGCAGCCCCGAGTTCCATGGCTACACCTTC. It specifies CASSPEFHGYTF. The genes are TRBV28 and TRBJ1-2; D unclear. V was clipped by 6 bases and J by 6 bases, with 11 bases between them. The germline gives CDR1 MDHEN, CDR2 SYDVKM. The CDR3 length is 12 residues.

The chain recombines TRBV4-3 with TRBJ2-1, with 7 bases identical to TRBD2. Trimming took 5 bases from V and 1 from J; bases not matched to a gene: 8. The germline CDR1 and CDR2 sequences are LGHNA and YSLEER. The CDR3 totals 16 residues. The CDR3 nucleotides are TGCGCCAGCAGCTACCTTGTGGGGGGGTCCTACAATGAGCAGTTCTTC. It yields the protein CASSYLVGGSYNEQFF.

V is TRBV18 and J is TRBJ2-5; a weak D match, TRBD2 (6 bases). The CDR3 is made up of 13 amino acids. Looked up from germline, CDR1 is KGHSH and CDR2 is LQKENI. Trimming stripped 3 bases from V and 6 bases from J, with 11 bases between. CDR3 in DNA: TGTGCCAGCTCACCTCCGGGACTCCAGACCCAGTACTTC. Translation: CASSPPGLQTQYF.

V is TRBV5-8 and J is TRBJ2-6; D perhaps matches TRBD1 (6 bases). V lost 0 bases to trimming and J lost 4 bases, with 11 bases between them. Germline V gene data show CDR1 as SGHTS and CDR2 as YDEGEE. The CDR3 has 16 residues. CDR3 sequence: CASSLVGGGGANVLTF. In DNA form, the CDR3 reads TGTGCCAGCAGCTTGGTTGGGGGCGGCGGGGCCAACGTCCTGACTTTC.

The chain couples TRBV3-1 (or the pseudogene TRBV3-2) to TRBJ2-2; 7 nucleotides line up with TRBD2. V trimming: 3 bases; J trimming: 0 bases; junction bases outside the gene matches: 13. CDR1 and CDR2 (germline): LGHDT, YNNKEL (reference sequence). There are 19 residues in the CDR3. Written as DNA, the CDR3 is TGTGCCAGCAGCCAGAGGTTGGATGTGGGGGGGACGAACACCGGGGAGCTGTTTTTT. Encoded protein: CASSQRLDVGGTNTGELFF.

CDR3 amino acids: CASSLVGTGYTGELFF. DNA for the CDR3: TGTGCCAGCAGCTTAGTAGGGACAGGGTACACCGGGGAGCTGTTTTTT. The chain recombines TRBV7-2 with TRBJ2-2, with TRBD1 matching over 9 bases. The CDR3 sequence is 16 residues long. The V and J ends lost 1 base and 3 bases, in that order; junction bases with no gene match: 3. Per germline, CDR1 SGHTA and CDR2 FQGNSA. The variable domain in full, completed from reference TRBV7-2 and TRBJ2-2, reads GAGVSQSPSNKVTEKGKDVELRCDPISGHTALYWYRQSLGQGLEFLIYFQGNSAPDKSGLPSDRFSAERTGGSVSTLTIQRTQQEDSAVYLCASSLVGTGYTGELFFGEGSRLTVL.

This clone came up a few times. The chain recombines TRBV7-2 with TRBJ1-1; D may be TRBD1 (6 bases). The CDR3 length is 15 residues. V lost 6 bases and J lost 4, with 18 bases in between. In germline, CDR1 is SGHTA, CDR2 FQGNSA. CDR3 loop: CASRSTTGIGTEAFF. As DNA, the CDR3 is TGTGCCAGCAGATCGACCACAGGGATAGGCACTGAAGCTTTCTTT.

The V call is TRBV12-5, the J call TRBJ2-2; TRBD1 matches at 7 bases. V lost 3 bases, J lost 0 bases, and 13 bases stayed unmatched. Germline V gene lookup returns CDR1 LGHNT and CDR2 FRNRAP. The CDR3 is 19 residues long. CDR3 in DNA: TGTGCTAGTGGTTTAGGTCCTTTAGCTCAGGGGGCGAACACCGGGGAGCTGTTTTTT. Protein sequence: CASGLGPLAQGANTGELFF.

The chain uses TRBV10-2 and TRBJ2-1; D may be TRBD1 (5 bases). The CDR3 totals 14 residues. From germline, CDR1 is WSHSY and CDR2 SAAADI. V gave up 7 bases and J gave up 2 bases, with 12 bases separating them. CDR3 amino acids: CASTLDTTYNEQFF. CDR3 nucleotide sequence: TGCGCCAGCACCTTGGACACAACCTACAATGAGCAGTTCTTC.

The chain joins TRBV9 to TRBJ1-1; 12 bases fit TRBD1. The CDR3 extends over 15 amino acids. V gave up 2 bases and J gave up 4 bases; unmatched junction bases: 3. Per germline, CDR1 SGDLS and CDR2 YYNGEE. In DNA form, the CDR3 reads TGTGCCAGCAGCGTGGGACAGGGGGCGAGCACTGAAGCTTTCTTT. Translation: CASSVGQGASTEAFF.